The entry below describes one T cell receptor beta chain. The antigen is not known. RNA extraction and reverse transcription yielded cDNA as sequencing template. Sequencing was performed with immunoSEQ multiplex PCR; in TCRdb, only in-frame clones are kept and a portion is missing. The data contain around 180,000 clones, under 80% of them singletons. The data are from a study of CD8+ T cells in alopecia areata. Findings and limits, study-wide: Lesional tissue from the scalp (especially in alopecia totalis/universalis) showed higher clonality than normal scalp. Scalp clonality, along with expanded CD8+ clones among the top 100, was significantly decreased by tofacitinib. Having one nonresponder leaves uncertain how baseline CD8+ expansion relates to response. Many expanded lesional clones persisted during tofacitinib (in both scalp and blood).

The treatment is: oral pan-JAK inhibitor, 5-10 mg twice daily. Germline assignment: CDR1 SGDLS and CDR2 YYNGEE. The length of the CDR3 is 12 residues. Trimming pared 3 bases from V and 9 bases from J, leaving 10 bases between. V is TRBV9 and J is TRBJ2-1; D uncertain. The material sequenced was CD4+ T cells sorted from blood, taken around week 50, from a patient treated with tofacitinib. The receptor was derived from a human donor with alopecia areata. CDR3 sequence reads: CASSAQTGEQFF. The CDR3 DNA follows: TGTGCCAGCAGCGCCCAGACGGGTGAGCAGTTCTTC.